The source of this T cell receptor beta chain is a study of identical twins. About this clonotype itself: Antigen unknown.

TCRdb re-analysed the 5' RACE reads in MiXCR, keeping a single row per CDR3 protein. Of roughly 240,000 distinct CDR3 sequences in the sample, 6% to 8.5% are singletons; the top ten hold roughly 5%. Notes on the study in general: Abundant beta clonotypes from cord blood had fewer insertions, unlike memory repertoires, which showed none. Out-of-frame TCR alpha sharing observed in monozygotic twins exceeded model estimates. Twins shared out-of-frame alpha sequences with excess low generation probability.

The germline V gene has CDR1 SEHNR and CDR2 FQNEAQ (reference sequence). J gave up 5 bases and V 5 bases, and 11 bases lay outside the gene matches. This CDR3 is built from 15 residues. These data also formed part of another study, on yellow fever vaccine responses in identical twins.

This sequence originates from a woman between 18 and 29 years old in good health. This rearrangement joins TRBV7-9 to TRBJ2-5; 7 nucleotides align to TRBD2. Material for sequencing was CD8+ T cells sorted from blood. CDR3 in amino acids: CASSPQRGEGETQYF. Written as DNA, the CDR3 is TGTGCCAGCAGCCCTCAGCGGGGTGAGGGGGAGACCCAGTACTTC. Drawing the rest from reference TRBV7-9 and TRBJ2-5, the complete variable domain is DTGVSQNPRHKITKRGQNVTFRCDPISEHNRLYWYRQTLGQGPEFLTYFQNEAQLEKSRLLSDRFSAERPKGSFSTLEIQRTEQGDSAMYLCASSPQRGEGETQYFGPGTRLLVL.